This T cell receptor (beta chain) was captured in a study of T cell responses to AZD1222 COVID-19 vaccine. Clones were sequenced by immunoSEQ multiplex PCR, and TCRdb holds only the in-frame ones, with some missing. The table lists about 110,000 clones, more than 85% of them singletons, with roughly 1.3% in the top ten. This clone was picked up a small number of times. Trimming removed 2 bases from V and 4 bases from J; junction bases left unmatched: 8. Germline loops: CDR1 MGHDK, CDR2 SYGVNS. This CDR3 is built from 17 residues. The material was peripheral blood, obtained on day 0 of AZD1222 vaccination. The sequence derives from an adult in good health. J is TRBJ2-2 and V is TRBV25-1; TRBD2 matches at 9 bases. The CDR3 nucleotides read TGTGCCAGCAGTGAACCCCAACTAGCGGGCTTCACCGGGGAGCTGTTTTTT. Translation: CASSEPQLAGFTGELFF. Supplemented by reference TRBV25-1 and TRBJ2-2, the full variable domain reads EADIYQTPRYLVIGTGKKITLECSQTMGHDKMYWYQQDPGMELHLIHYSYGVNSTEKGDLSSESTVSRIRTEHFPLTLESARPSHTSQYLCASSEPQLAGFTGELFFGEGSRLTVL.